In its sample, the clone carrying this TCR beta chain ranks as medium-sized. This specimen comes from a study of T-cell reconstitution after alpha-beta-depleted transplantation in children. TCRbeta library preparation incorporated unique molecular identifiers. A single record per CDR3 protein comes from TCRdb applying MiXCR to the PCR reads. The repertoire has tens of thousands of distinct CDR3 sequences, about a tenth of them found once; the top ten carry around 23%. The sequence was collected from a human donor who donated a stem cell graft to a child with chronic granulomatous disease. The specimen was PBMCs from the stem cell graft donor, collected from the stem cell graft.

The CDR3, as DNA: TGTGCCAGCAGCCAAGATGGACTAGCGGGAGACAATGAGCAGTTCTTC. Amino acids: CASSQDGLAGDNEQFF. The V call is TRBV3-1, the J call TRBJ2-1, with 13 bases that match TRBD2. Germline lookup yields CDR1 LGHDT and CDR2 YNNKEL (reference sequence). The CDR3 loop spans 16 amino acids. With V trimmed by 0 bases and J by 5 bases, 1 base remained unmatched.